This T cell receptor beta chain was identified during a study of blood T cell repertoires in COVID-19. Study-level information: From T cells, B-cell-depleted T cells, or PBMCs came the material, which was cDNA or gDNA.

Recovered participants had two consecutive negative NP/OP PCR tests, healthcare professional clearance, or symptom resolution. Some clones are missing from TCRdb's copy, which holds only in-frame ones; the method was immunoSEQ multiplex PCR. The sample gives 150,000 to 200,000 clones, approximately 82% of which show up once; roughly 17% is in the top ten. Trimming shortened V by 3 bases and J by 5 bases, and 10 bases separated the two germline ends. This CDR3 has 13 residues. This sequence was found in a woman aged 45-60 years who had recovered from COVID-19. This chain connects TRBV12-3 or TRBV12-4 to TRBJ1-1; D is ambiguous. Material for sequencing was PBMCs or T cells enriched from blood (not recorded which). CDR3 nucleotides: TGTGCCAGCAGTTTCGGAGGACCTACTGAAGCTTTCTTT. Encoded protein: CASSFGGPTEAFF.